The rows below give T cell receptor beta chains drawn from one sample of a study of a mutant IDH1 vaccine in newly diagnosed glioma. Clones were sequenced by immunoSEQ multiplex PCR, and TCRdb holds only the in-frame ones, with some missing. The sample shows 55,000 to 70,000 clones, roughly 85% of them seen only once. The sequenced sample was PBMCs, obtained from a glioma patient treated with radiotherapy, temozolomide or both. The receptor source for this set is a man aged 25-40 years with glioma. CDR3s include the opening cysteine and the closing phenylalanine or tryptophan. The D gene is left open where the match is weak. Rows may omit the clone size; those that give it use once, few, many or a size class.

TRBD2 TRBJ2-3 TRBV11-2 NA TGTGCCAGCAGCCGACGGACTAGCGGGGGGGCCCACACAGATACGCAGTATTTT CASSRRTSGGAHTDTQYF
TRBD2 TRBJ2-5 TRBV7-6 NA TGTGCCAGCAGCTTAGTACTAGCGGGGGGGGAAGAGACCCAGTACTTC CASSLVLAGGEETQYF
TRBD1 TRBJ2-1 TRBV9 NA TGTGCCAGCAGCGAACCGGGACAGGGGAATGAGCAGTTCTTC CASSEPGQGNEQFF
TRBD1 TRBJ2-1 TRBV6-5 NA TGTGCCAGCAGTTCCCGAGGGACAGGGGGACGCAATGAGCAGTTCTTC CASSSRGTGGRNEQFF
TRBD2 TRBJ2-5 TRBV7-2 NA TGTGCCAGCAGCCCTCGGGAGGCCCGGGGCCAAGAGACCCAGTACTTC CASSPREARGQETQYF
TRBD2 TRBJ2-1 TRBV7-8 NA TGTGCCAGCAGCCCTATCCGGCTAGCGGGGCGTTACTCCTACAATGAGCAGTTCTTC CASSPIRLAGRYSYNEQFF
NA TRBJ2-5 TRBV7-9 NA TGTGCCAGCAGTCCACAGGACCACCAGGGTCGAAAGACCCAGTACTTC CASSPQDHQGRKTQYF
TRBD1 TRBJ1-6 TRBV4-1 NA TGCGCCAGCAGCCAAGATCCCAGGGGGAATTCACCCCTCCACTTT CASSQDPRGNSPLHF
TRBD1 TRBJ1-1 TRBV5-1 NA TGCGCCAGCAGCTTGGTTGGGCCAGGGGGCTCGGACACTGAAGCTTTCTTT CASSLVGPGGSDTEAFF
NA TRBJ2-2 TRBV7-9 NA TGTGCCAGCAGCCGGGGGAGTTACACCGGGGAGCTGTTTTTT CASSRGSYTGELFF
TRBD2 TRBJ2-2 TRBV7-9 NA TGTGCCAGCAGCCTACTAGCGGCCAGCAACGGGGAGCTGTTTTTT CASSLLAASNGELFF
TRBD1 TRBJ1-3 TRBV5-1 NA TGCGCCAGCAGCTTAACGACAGGGCAGGTTGGAAACACCATATATTTT CASSLTTGQVGNTIYF
NA TRBJ2-1 TRBV7-6 NA TGTGCCAGCAGCTTAAGGGAGGGGGGTGAGCAGTTCTTC CASSLREGGEQFF
TRBD1 TRBJ1-2 TRBV28 NA TGTGCCAGCGAGGGACAGGGACCTAACTATGGCTACACCTTC CASEGQGPNYGYTF
TRBD2 TRBJ2-3 TRBV7-2 NA TGTGCCAGCAGCCGAGCGGGGGGCACAGATACGCAGTATTTT CASSRAGGTDTQYF
NA TRBJ2-7 TRBV13 few TGTGCCAGCAGCCCCCTAGGGGCGGGACACGAGCAGTACTTC CASSPLGAGHEQYF
NA TRBJ2-1 TRBV18 once TGTGCCAGCTCCCCGCAGGAGGGCGGCTACAATGAGCAGTTCTTC CASSPQEGGYNEQFF
NA TRBJ2-1 TRBV5-4 NA TGTGCCAGCAGCTTGGTAGGGCGTCAGACAGGAGACAATGAGCAGTTCTTC CASSLVGRQTGDNEQFF
TRBD1 TRBJ1-5 TRBV28 NA TGTGCCAGCAGTACCAACTCCAGGGGGAATCAGCCCCAGCATTTT CASSTNSRGNQPQHF
NA TRBJ2-7 TRBV7-9 NA TGTGCCAGCGCACCCCTGAGGTCCTACGAGCAGTACTTC CASAPLRSYEQYF
NA TRBJ1-4 TRBV19 NA TGTGCCAGTAAAACCATACTAGGGGAAAAACTGTTTTTT CASKTILGEKLFF
NA TRBJ2-1 TRBV5-1 NA TGCGCCAGCAGCTTATCGATCTCCTACAATGAGCAGTTCTTC CASSLSISYNEQFF
NA TRBJ2-1 TRBV19 NA TGTGCCAGTAGTATGTGGGGGAAGGCGGACAATGAGCAGTTCTTC CASSMWGKADNEQFF
NA TRBJ2-7 TRBV27 NA TGTGCCAGCAGTTGGGACCCAAAATACGAGCAGTACTTC CASSWDPKYEQYF
TRBD1 TRBJ1-2 TRBV28 NA TGTGCCAGCAGTTCCCAACCTCTGACAGGGGGAGAGGATGGCTACACCTTC CASSSQPLTGGEDGYTF
NA TRBJ1-2 TRBV29-1 NA TGCAGCGTTGAACCTCTAGGAGCAGAACGATCTAACTATGGCTACACCTTC CSVEPLGAERSNYGYTF
TRBD1 TRBJ1-6 TRBV2 NA TGTGCCAGCAGCCCATCAGGGGGTCGGGGTTCACCCCTCCACTTT CASSPSGGRGSPLHF
NA TRBJ1-1 TRBV19 NA TGTGCCAGTACTGGGGGAGGAGGCTCCGAAGCTTTCTTT CASTGGGGSEAFF
TRBD1 TRBJ1-2 TRBV2 NA TGTGCCGGGGGGACAGGGGGAGATGGCTACACCTTC CAGGTGGDGYTF
NA TRBJ1-2 TRBV12-2 NA TGTGCAAGTCGCTCACGTCCCCAGGGTTGGTTGTATGGCTACACCTTC CASRSRPQGWLYGYTF
NA TRBJ2-7 TRBV11-2 NA TGTGCCAGCAGCTTAGCTGTTCGGGGTAGGGGAAAGAAGTACTTC CASSLAVRGRGKKYF